This passage covers 18 T cell receptor beta chains from one sample sequenced in a study of T cells in Graves' hyperthyroidism and ophthalmopathy. TCR beta CDR3 regions were amplified from RNA transcripts. Primed by the HTBI set, a first-round RT-PCR was run on the TCR CDR3. TCRdb passed the multiplex PCR reads through MiXCR, listing each CDR3 protein once. The data show roughly 750,000 distinct CDR3 sequences, 16% seen once. Sequencing input: blood. The source of these receptors is a man younger than 35 with Graves' hyperthyroidism.

This clonotype has only a few counts. The chain employs TRBV28 and TRBJ1-2, with 11 positions matching TRBD1. CDR3 length equals 15 residues. V lost 3 bases to trimming and J lost 8 bases; unmatched junction nucleotides: 8. Germline assignment: CDR1 MDHEN and CDR2 SYDVKM. CDR3 sequence reads: CASSLKGQGARGYTF. In nucleotides, the CDR3 is TGTGCCAGCAGTTTGAAAGGACAGGGGGCGAGGGGCTACACCTTC.

The J gene is TRBJ2-1, the V gene TRBV2; a weak D match, TRBD1 (6 bases). This CDR3 region has 15 residues. Germline V gene sequence: CDR1 SNHLY, CDR2 FYNNEI. The V gene lost 7 bases and the J gene lost 0 bases, with 13 bases spanning the gap. CDR3 amino acids: CASKLDSSSYNEQFF. In nucleotides, the CDR3 is TGTGCCAGCAAATTGGACAGCAGCTCCTACAATGAGCAGTTCTTC.

This clonotype showed up many times. The chain combines TRBV2 with TRBJ2-3, with TRBD2 identical over 10 bases. The CDR3 totals 17 residues. The junction had 9 bases not matched to a gene; V was cut back by 6 bases and J by 0 bases. In germline, CDR1 is SNHLY, CDR2 FYNNEI. The chain's CDR3 is CASRPGLADYSTDTQYF. CDR3 sequence (DNA): TGTGCCAGCAGGCCAGGACTAGCGGATTATAGCACAGATACGCAGTATTTT.

This clonotype occurred a few times. The chain uses TRBV30 and TRBJ1-1, with D tentatively TRBD1 (6 bases). CDR1 is GTSNPN and CDR2 is SVGIG in the germline V gene (reference sequence). V lost 4 bases to trimming and J lost 3 bases, with 12 bases between them. The CDR3 runs to 13 residues. This CDR3 reads CAWNGRGDTEAFF. CDR3 DNA: TGTGCCTGGAATGGCAGGGGTGACACTGAAGCTTTCTTT.

This clonotype was observed at least ten times. This chain uses TRBV30 with TRBJ1-1; D unresolved. Germline V gene lookup returns CDR1 GTSNPN and CDR2 SVGIG (reference sequence). This CDR3 is 13 amino acids long. Trimming stripped 2 bases from V and 4 bases from J, with 11 bases between. CDR3 sequence reads: CAWSIPSITEAFF. In nucleotides, the CDR3 is TGTGCCTGGAGTATACCCTCGATCACTGAAGCTTTCTTT.

V usage is TRBV6-1 and J usage is TRBJ2-1; 10 bases agree with TRBD1. The CDR3 has 15 residues. Trimming removed 5 bases from V and 13 bases from J; junction bases left unmatched: 14. Per the germline V gene, CDR1 is MNHNS and CDR2 is SASEGT. The CDR3 nucleotides are TGTGCCAGCAGTAAACGGGACAGGGGAAGTGAGACCCAGTTCTTC. Translated, it gives CASSKRDRGSETQFF.

This chain uses TRBV28 with TRBJ1-4, with TRBD1 identical over 7 bases. V lost 6 bases, J lost 4 bases, and 5 bases stayed unmatched. CDR1 and CDR2 (germline): MDHEN, SYDVKM. This CDR3 is built from 14 residues. The CDR3 nucleotides are TGTGCCAGCAGCGGACAGGACTTTAATGAAAAACTGTTTTTT. This codes for CASSGQDFNEKLFF. Full variable domain (rest looked up from reference TRBV28 and TRBJ1-4): DVKVTQSSRYLVKRTGEKVFLECVQDMDHENMFWYRQDPGLGLRLIYFSYDVKMKEKGDIPEGYSVSREKKERFSLILESASTNQTSMYLCASSGQDFNEKLFFGSGTQLSVL.

This clonotype was counted many times. The chain uses TRBV12-3 or TRBV12-4 and TRBJ2-5, with 12 bases lining up with TRBD2. The trim removed 5 bases at V and 4 bases at J, leaving 11 bases unmatched. This CDR3 has 17 amino acids. This CDR3 is CASSQPGLAGRGETQYF. As DNA, the CDR3 is TGTGCCAGCAGTCAACCGGGACTAGCGGGTAGGGGAGAGACCCAGTACTTC.

The CDR3 DNA reads as TGCGCCAGCAGCTTGGAAAGAGGGACGTTGTTGTACAATGAGCAGTTCTTC. It translates to CASSLERGTLLYNEQFF. The V and J genes are TRBV5-1 and TRBJ2-1; either TRBD1 or TRBD2 may supply D (5 bases each). From germline, CDR1 is SGHRS and CDR2 YFSETQ. Trimming took 0 bases from V and 4 from J, leaving 17 bases between them. This CDR3 comprises 17 residues.

This clonotype was seen many times. The chain has TRBV6-1 and TRBJ2-1; the D call may be TRBD1 or TRBD2 (6 bases each). Trimming took 7 bases from V and 6 from J, leaving 28 bases between them. Germline CDR1 and CDR2: MNHNS and SASEGT. CDR3 length: 18 amino acids. The CDR3 protein is CASTTTPSGGGEGNEQFF. For the CDR3, the DNA is TGTGCCAGCACCACGACTCCAAGCGGAGGGGGAGAGGGCAATGAGCAGTTCTTC.

V is TRBV3-1 and J is TRBJ1-4, with 7 bases lining up with TRBD1. This CDR3 region has 14 residues. Germline lookup yields CDR1 LGHDT and CDR2 YNNKEL (reference sequence). The V and J ends lost 3 bases and 8 bases, in that order; junction bases with no gene match: 6. The CDR3: CASSQDRPPEKLFF. CDR3 DNA: TGTGCCAGCAGCCAGGACAGGCCTCCCGAAAAACTGTTTTTT. The whole variable domain, filled in from reference TRBV3-1 and TRBJ1-4, reads DTAVSQTPKYLVTQMGNDKSIKCEQNLGHDTMYWYKQDSKKFLKIMFSYNNKELIINETVPNRFSPKSPDKAHLNLHINSLELGDSAVYFCASSQDRPPEKLFFGSGTQLSVL.

A few counts support this clonotype. The CDR3 nucleotides read TGTGCCACCAGTGAGAATGTAGGGGGCTTCCGGGAGACCCAGTACTTC. It is translated as CATSENVGGFRETQYF. V is TRBV24-1 and J is TRBJ2-5; 7 positions match TRBD1. Germline loops: CDR1 KGHDR, CDR2 SFDVKD. The CDR3 has 16 amino acids. J lost 5 bases, V lost 4 bases, and 12 bases had no gene match.

This clonotype has just a few counts. V gene TRBV25-1 combines with J gene TRBJ2-5; the match to TRBD2 covers 9 bases. CDR1 MGHDK and CDR2 SYGVNS come from the germline V gene. This CDR3 region has 15 residues. The V segment lost 3 bases and the J segment 4 bases; nucleotides outside the gene matches: 6. DNA for the CDR3: TGTGCCAGCAGTGAGAGGCTAGCGGGAATAGAGACCCAGTACTTC. It yields the protein CASSERLAGIETQYF.

The chain joins TRBV15 to TRBJ1-1; D uncertain. This CDR3 is 14 amino acids long. Germline V gene sequence: CDR1 LNHNV, CDR2 YYDKDF (reference sequence). The germline V and J ends were trimmed by 8 bases and 4 bases, with 17 bases remaining between them. The CDR3 DNA sequence: TGTGCCACCCAAACTGGCCAGGAGGGCACTGAAGCTTTCTTT. Translation gives CATQTGQEGTEAFF.

This clonotype has ten or more counts. The chain employs TRBV12-3 or TRBV12-4 and TRBJ2-7; D may be TRBD2 (5 bases). The CDR3 contains 15 residues. V was trimmed by 6 bases and J by 4 bases, leaving 19 bases between them. The CDR3 reads CASSPRLTNLYEQYF. In DNA form, the CDR3 reads TGTGCCAGCAGCCCTCGGCTGACTAACTTATACGAGCAGTACTTC.

V gene TRBV6-2 or TRBV6-3 combines with J gene TRBJ2-7; 11 bases fit TRBD2. This CDR3 spans 15 amino acids. Germline lookup yields CDR1 MNHEY and CDR2 SVGEGT. J was trimmed by 3 bases and V by 6 bases; bases with no gene match: 7. CDR3 sequence reads: CASRTTSGRNYEQYF. CDR3 bases: TGTGCCAGCAGGACAACTAGCGGGAGAAACTACGAGCAGTACTTC.

There are many counts of this clonotype. The chain joins TRBV10-1 to TRBJ2-3; TRBD1 aligns across 8 bases. CDR3 length: 15 residues. Germline V gives CDR1 WNHNN, CDR2 SYGVQD (reference sequence). V was clipped by 2 bases and J by 4 bases; unmatched bases: 5. Written as DNA, the CDR3 is TGCGCCAGCAGTGAGACCGGACAGGGTCCAGATACGCAGTATTTT. Its translation: CASSETGQGPDTQYF.

The CDR3 protein is CASSLGQGSHEQFF. The CDR3 nucleotides are TGTGCCAGCAGCTTGGGACAGGGATCCCATGAGCAGTTCTTC. V usage is TRBV7-9 and J usage is TRBJ2-1, with 9 bases fitting TRBD1. The CDR3 contains 14 residues. Germline V gene data show CDR1 as SEHNR and CDR2 as FQNEAQ (reference sequence). The V segment lost 3 bases and the J segment 8 bases; nucleotides outside the gene matches: 5.